This record looks at one T cell receptor (beta chain) sequence and its context. Clinical history as reported by participants underpinned cohort assignment. Trimming stripped 5 bases from V and 2 bases from J, with 16 bases between. Germline CDR1 reads SGHAT; CDR2 reads FQNNGV. CDR3 length: 15 residues. This record belongs to a study of blood T cell repertoires in COVID-19. At the level of the study: Among Cohort 3 donors, those recovered had two negative PCRs, clearance, or symptom resolution. The analysed material was cDNA or gDNA that came from T cells, B-cell-depleted T cells, or PBMCs.

Per the original methods: Estimates of nucleated cell counts were drawn from the amplification of reference gene primers. Clones were sequenced by immunoSEQ multiplex PCR, and TCRdb holds only the in-frame ones, with some missing. V and J calls and clone size are those listed in that table; D and trimming were worked out from the DNA. The top ten hold 1.5% to 2.5% of the sample, which has a few hundred thousand clones, approximately 87% seen once. This clonotype was obtained from a man in his forties in a cohort exposed to, infected with or recovered from COVID-19 (not recorded which). The specimen sequenced was PBMCs or T cells enriched from blood (not recorded which). This chain joins TRBV11-2 and TRBJ2-7; perhaps TRBD2 as D (7 bases). As DNA, the CDR3 is TGTGCCAGCAGCCCAAAGGGGGGGGGCCCCTACGAGCAGTACTTC. Translation gives CASSPKGGGPYEQYF.